A selection of T cell receptor beta chains follows, all from one sample in a study of blood T cell repertoires in COVID-19. Using immunoSEQ multiplex PCR, the repertoire was profiled, and TCRdb retains in-frame clones only, with some absent. The sample consists of fewer than 80,000 clones, 70% to 75% of them appearing once. Sequencing input: peripheral blood. All receptors come from a man aged 55-75 years with acute or convalescent COVID-19. CDR3s include the opening cysteine and the closing phenylalanine or tryptophan. The order of the fields is CDR3 protein, J gene, clone size, V gene. Some rows mark clone size as missing; the rest say once, few, many or name a class of expanded clone.

CASSNSGDGNTIYF TRBJ1-3 - TRBV21-1
CASSHRAPRNTEAFF TRBJ1-1 - TRBV11-3
CASETSGGVNEQFF TRBJ2-1 - TRBV6-5
CATSEGAGTVTEAFF TRBJ1-1 - TRBV24-1
CASSETVSGNTIYF TRBJ1-3 - TRBV7-8
CATMGGNTEAFF TRBJ1-1 - TRBV27
CAISGDMNTEAFF TRBJ1-1 - TRBV10-3
CASSLRGFGGYTF TRBJ1-2 few TRBV9
CASSGGTSGGPNTGELFF TRBJ2-2 - TRBV7-3
CASRDSWETQYF TRBJ2-5 - TRBV5-1
CASKGLSANEQFF TRBJ2-1 few TRBV5-1
CASSSSPDRRADTQYF TRBJ2-3 - TRBV5-1
CASYLDTQYF TRBJ2-3 - TRBV6-5
CASSISQNTEAFF TRBJ1-1 few TRBV19
CASSLGQGGRNQPQHF TRBJ1-5 - TRBV28
CASSLRTGGGSDTQYF TRBJ2-3 - TRBV9
CASSRTGTGLSGYTF TRBJ1-2 - TRBV6-5
CASSPAGLPYGYTF TRBJ1-2 - TRBV6-5
CASSESGDQPQHF TRBJ1-5 few TRBV10-1
CASSTLDRAVYSNQPQHF TRBJ1-5 few TRBV19
CAISDSGTKYTEAFF TRBJ1-1 - TRBV10-3
CASSARLARGTGELFF TRBJ2-2 - TRBV11-1
CASAKGQGSDTQYF TRBJ2-3 many TRBV6-5
CASSLVAGGRNTEAFF TRBJ1-1 - TRBV5-1
CASSVSGGLFGAKNIQYF TRBJ2-4 - TRBV9
CASSDRGFAGYTF TRBJ1-2 - TRBV27
CASSLLGSGPGELFF TRBJ2-2 - TRBV7-9
CSVASYNEQFF TRBJ2-1 - TRBV29-1
CASSSWDRGQSIQYF TRBJ2-4 - TRBV11-2
CASSLRERYGYTF TRBJ1-2 - TRBV5-1
CASSDSTDTGELFF TRBJ2-2 few TRBV6-4
CASSYRGARGYTF TRBJ1-2 - TRBV7-6
CASSTMGTGISGNTIYF TRBJ1-3 - TRBV19
CATSVRGNYEKLFF TRBJ1-4 - TRBV15
CAISESTGGTKTQYF TRBJ2-5 - TRBV10-3
CASSLGTSGPYNEQFF TRBJ2-1 - TRBV11-3
CASSQATGAATNEKLFF TRBJ1-4 - TRBV4-1
CASSVYIGRGHEQYF TRBJ2-7 - TRBV5-8
CATSESGDRVSMWYQPQHF TRBJ1-5 - TRBV24-1
CAWSVTGYGYTF TRBJ1-2 - TRBV30
CASSYSLASHNEQFF TRBJ2-1 - TRBV6-5
CASSIDFDEKLFF TRBJ1-4 - TRBV5-5
CASSSSIHNEQFF TRBJ2-1 - TRBV5-1
CASSPGQGLINEQFF TRBJ2-1 - TRBV7-3
CASSLGQVNTEAFF TRBJ1-1 - TRBV5-6
CATSDPRPDRGLEAQHF TRBJ1-5 - TRBV24-1
CASIPSRGGDEQFF TRBJ2-1 - TRBV6-5
CATSRDNSAGVRLRSNF TRBJ2-3 - TRBV15